This T cell receptor beta chain was recovered during a study of metastatic and nonmetastatic thyroid tumors. Across the whole study: Across peripheral blood and tumor or nodule tissue samples taken from malignant and benign thyroid patients, the repertoires were compared with one another.

The study's findings and limits: When malignant thyroid tumors were compared with benign nodules, TCR beta diversity was reportedly significantly higher in the malignant tumors. This held in both blood and tumor samples.

The entire patient cohort was treatment-naive prior to thyroid surgery. The CDR3 is 11 amino acids. Germline values: CDR1 SNHLY, CDR2 FYNNEI. Trimming cost V 6 bases and J 11 bases, with 13 bases left between them. Using MiXCR, TCRdb re-called clones from the PCR reads. The profile shows roughly 81,000 clones, around 7.8% of them singletons. At least ten counts were recorded for this clone. Its target is not known. The source is a female donor with papillary thyroid cancer or a benign thyroid nodule (not recorded which). Some clones in this sample may be carry-over from other donors' samples. The V and J genes are TRBV2 and TRBJ1-1; D ambiguous. Sequenced sample: blood. CDR3 residues: CASSPETEAFF. The CDR3 DNA is TGTGCCAGCAGCCCCGAAACCGAGGCTTTCTTT.